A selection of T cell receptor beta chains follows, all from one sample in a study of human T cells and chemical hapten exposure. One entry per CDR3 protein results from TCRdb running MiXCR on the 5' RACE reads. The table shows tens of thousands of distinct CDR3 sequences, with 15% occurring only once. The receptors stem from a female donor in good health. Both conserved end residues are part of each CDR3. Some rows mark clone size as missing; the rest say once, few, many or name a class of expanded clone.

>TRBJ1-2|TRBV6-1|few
CASSAEYNYGYTF
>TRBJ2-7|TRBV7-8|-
CASSPSVGGAYEQYF
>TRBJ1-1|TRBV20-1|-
CSARKGQGGTEAFF
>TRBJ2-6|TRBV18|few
CASSPRDNSGANVLTF
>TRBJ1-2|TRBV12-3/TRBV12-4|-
CASTGQNANYGYTF
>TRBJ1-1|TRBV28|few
CASSHGGLFGTEAFF
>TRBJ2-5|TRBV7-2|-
CASSLRVLTRETQYF
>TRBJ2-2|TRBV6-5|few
CASSYNRRNTGELFF
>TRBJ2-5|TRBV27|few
CASSHDRGSETQYF
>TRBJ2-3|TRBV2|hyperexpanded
CASSTRASGSDTQYF
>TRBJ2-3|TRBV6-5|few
CASSYAGLTSTDTQYF
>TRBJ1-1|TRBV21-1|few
CASSTQGSTEAFF
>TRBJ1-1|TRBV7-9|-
CASSLGGPNTEAFF
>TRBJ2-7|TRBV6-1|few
CASSEELAGASEQYF
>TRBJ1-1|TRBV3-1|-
CASSQLDRGNTEAFF
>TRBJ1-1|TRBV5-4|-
CASSWENTEAFF
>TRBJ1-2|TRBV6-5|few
CASSYSETGKSSGYTF
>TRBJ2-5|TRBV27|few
CASSENTGEETQYF
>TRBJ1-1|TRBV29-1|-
CSVEGGQGNTEAFF
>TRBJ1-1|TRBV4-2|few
CASSLESRGDTEAFF
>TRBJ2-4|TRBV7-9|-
CASSPRTKLAKNIQYF
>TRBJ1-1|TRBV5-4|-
CASSSPESEAFF
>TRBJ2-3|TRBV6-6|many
CASSQREGGTDTQYF
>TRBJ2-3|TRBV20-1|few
CSASPGLPSTDTQYF
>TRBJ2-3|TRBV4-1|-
CASSQPLGGGATDTQYF
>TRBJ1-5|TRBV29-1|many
CSVGGQFNQPQHF
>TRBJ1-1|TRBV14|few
CASSHFYSPGGTEAFF
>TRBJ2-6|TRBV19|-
CASSIEIRMTGANVLTF
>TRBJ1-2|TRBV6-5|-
CASRDTYYGYTF
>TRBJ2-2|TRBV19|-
CASSGHLDTGELFF
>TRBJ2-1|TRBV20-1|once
CSATGDSDSYNEQFF
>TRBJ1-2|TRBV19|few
CASTTTDRGPYGYTF
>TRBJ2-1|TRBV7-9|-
CASSLVTSNEQFF
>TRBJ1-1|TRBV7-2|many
CASSSNWGSGTEAFF
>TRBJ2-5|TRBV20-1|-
CSAPEGSIRGGLQETQYF
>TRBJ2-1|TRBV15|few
CATSRVEWQYNEQFF
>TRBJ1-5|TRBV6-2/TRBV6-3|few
CASSSIRDSQPQHF
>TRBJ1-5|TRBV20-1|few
CSAKPSQGQQPQHF
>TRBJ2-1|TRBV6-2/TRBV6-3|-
CASSYSGGSYNEQFF